Below, one TCR beta chain is given with its context. The antigen is not known. Investigators reverse transcribed all isolated RNA, so they sequenced expressed TCRB transcripts. The method was immunoSEQ multiplex PCR; TCRdb's version includes in-frame clones alone and lacks a portion of them. The table lists hundreds of thousands of clones, less than 20% of them singletons, with about 0.087% in the top ten. Germline CDR1 and CDR2: MNHEY and SVGAGI. This CDR3 is 13 amino acids long. Trimming stripped 5 bases from V and 0 bases from J, with 8 bases between. A heparinised blood draw that averaged around 100 mL was obtained once from each donor. These data belong to a study of beta chain features in type 1 diabetes. The study, taken as a whole, reports: Sequencing used cDNA, and cells with high TCR expression could therefore be over-represented. Within the patient group, naive, central memory and Treg TCRB repertoires appeared more similar to each other than within healthy donors. Shortening that was moderate but significant affected the TCRB CDR3s of Type 1 diabetes patients in all four CD4+ subsets.

V gene TRBV6-5 combines with J gene TRBJ2-7; unclear D gene. This receptor was identified in a man aged 18 to 35 in good health. Sequencing input: naive CD4+ T cells from blood. CDR3 in DNA: TGTGCCAGCAGTCCCAAGCCCTCCTACGAGCAGTACTTC. Residues: CASSPKPSYEQYF.